This T cell receptor beta chain stems from a study of shared clonotypes between healthy human individuals. V lost 4 bases, J lost 1 base, and 16 bases lay in between. CDR3 size: 16 residues. CDR1 is MGHDK, CDR2 SYGVNS, per germline. This table comes from immunoSEQ multiplex PCR, and its TCRdb copy is limited to in-frame clones, with some not included. This sample has some 1,400,000 clones, with roughly 96% found just once. The sequence was collected from a man aged 25-45 years in good health. The chain links TRBV25-1 to TRBJ2-5; D remains ambiguous. The sequenced material came from naive CD4+ T cells sorted from blood. Subset specified: CD45RA+ positively selected. CDR3 DNA: TGTGCCAGCAGTGGGGGAAGACTTTCCGTCCAAGAGACCCAGTACTTC. It encodes CASSGGRLSVQETQYF.